These 17 T cell receptor beta chains share one sample of origin, sequenced in a study of T-cell reconstitution after alpha-beta-depleted transplantation in children. Unique molecular identifiers were incorporated when the TCRbeta library was constructed. TCRdb reprocessed the PCR reads via MiXCR and lists one record per CDR3 protein. The table lists approximately 490,000 distinct CDR3 sequences, over 9.5% of them singletons. This sample comprised PBMCs, obtained before TCRalphabeta/CD19-depleted stem cell transplant. These receptors all come from a child aged 2 to 9 with inherited bone marrow failure, due to receive a stem cell transplant.

In its sample, this clonotype was seen many times. The chain joins TRBV7-2 to TRBJ2-1; no definite D call. Germline V gives CDR1 SGHTA, CDR2 FQGNSA. Trimming took 5 bases from V and 10 from J, leaving 9 bases between them. The CDR3 runs to 11 residues. The CDR3 loop is CASSEELEQFF. The DNA of the CDR3 is TGTGCCAGCAGCGAGGAGCTGGAGCAGTTCTTC.

Many counts were recorded for this clonotype. The genes are TRBV28 and TRBJ1-5; 8 nucleotides line up with TRBD1. CDR3 length: 17 residues. Germline CDR1 MDHEN, CDR2 SYDVKM. Trimming cost V 5 bases and J 9 bases; bases outside gene matches: 18. This CDR3 is CASSTDRETGAVGPQHF. CDR3 nucleotides: TGTGCCAGCAGTACGGATCGAGAGACAGGGGCGGTAGGGCCCCAGCATTTT.

This clonotype was found many times. V and J are TRBV29-1 and TRBJ2-2; 8 nucleotides line up with TRBD2. This CDR3 has 15 amino acids. V lost 6 bases, J lost 4 bases, and 10 bases stayed unmatched. In germline, CDR1 is SQVTM, CDR2 ANQGSEA. The CDR3 DNA reads TGCAGCGTGCGGACGGGGACTAGGACCACCGGGGAGCTGTTTTTT. Its protein product is CSVRTGTRTTGELFF.

This chain connects TRBV15 to TRBJ2-3; possibly TRBD2 for D (5 bases). Trimming shortened V by 4 bases and J by 6 bases, and 14 bases separated the two germline ends. Germline CDR1 is LNHNV and CDR2 is YYDKDF (reference sequence). CDR3 size: 14 residues. The CDR3 protein is CATSTRVELDTQYF. The CDR3 DNA sequence: TGTGCCACCAGCACGAGGGTAGAACTGGATACGCAGTATTTT.

This clonotype was seen a handful of times. This chain uses TRBV30 with TRBJ2-5, with unresolved D. Germline lookup yields CDR1 GTSNPN and CDR2 SVGIG (reference sequence). CDR3 length: 12 amino acids. Trimming left V 2 bases short and J 5 bases short, with 9 bases between. As DNA, the CDR3 is TGTGCCTGGAGTCCATGCGTCGAGACCCAGTACTTC. It specifies CAWSPCVETQYF.

The chain uses TRBV19 and TRBJ2-1; 10 bases are shared with TRBD1. In germline, CDR1 is LNHDA, CDR2 SQIVND (reference sequence). The junction had 7 bases not matched to a gene; V was cut back by 6 bases and J by 2 bases. This CDR3 has 16 amino acids. CDR3 sequence (DNA): TGTGCCAGTAGCTCAGGACAGGGGGATCCCTACAATGAGCAGTTCTTC. Its translation is CASSSGQGDPYNEQFF.

This clonotype was seen a handful of times. The V call is TRBV29-1, the J call TRBJ2-7; D is possibly TRBD1 or TRBD2 (5 bases each). V lost 1 base and J lost 2, with 18 bases in between. The CDR3 has 16 amino acids. Germline V gene sequence: CDR1 SQVTM, CDR2 ANQGSEA. The DNA of the CDR3 is TGCAGCGTTGAAGGGCCCCTAGAGGGGCACCCCTACGAGCAGTACTTC. Its protein is CSVEGPLEGHPYEQYF.

This clonotype was seen many times. The CDR3 coding sequence is TGTGCCAGCAGTGATGCGAGCAGGGACAATCAGCCCCAGCATTTT. Translating it yields CASSDASRDNQPQHF. The genes are TRBV2 and TRBJ1-5; D is perhaps TRBD1 (5 bases). With 3 bases removed from V and 3 bases from J, the gap between germline ends came to 12 bases. The length of the CDR3 is 15 residues. The V gene's germline CDR1 is SNHLY and CDR2 FYNNEI.

In regard to this clonotype: Possible read error: a much larger clone is one base away. The CDR3 is CASSYALGDEQYF. CDR3 nucleotides: TGTGCCAGCAGTTACGCGCTGGGCGACGAGCAGTACTTC. J is TRBJ2-7 and V is TRBV6-2 or TRBV6-3, with unresolved D. Trimming stripped 2 bases from V and 5 bases from J, with 10 bases between. Per germline, CDR1 MNHEY and CDR2 SVGEGT. The CDR3 extends over 13 amino acids.

Ten or more counts support this clonotype. V and J are TRBV12-3 or TRBV12-4 and TRBJ2-2, with D unclear. Trimming stripped 1 base from V and 9 bases from J, with 9 bases between. CDR3 length: 13 amino acids. The CDR3 sequence: CASSLVTNRELFF. The DNA for the CDR3 is TGTGCCAGCAGTTTAGTGACCAACCGGGAGCTGTTTTTT.

This rearrangement joins TRBV29-1 to TRBJ2-3, with 9 bases matching TRBD1. There are 14 residues in the CDR3. Per the germline V gene, CDR1 is SQVTM and CDR2 is ANQGSEA. With 8 bases clipped from V and 0 bases from J, the junction kept 6 bases outside the gene matches. This chain's CDR3 is CSTSGQGSTDTQYF. In nucleotides, the CDR3 is TGCAGCACCTCCGGACAGGGGAGCACAGATACGCAGTATTTT.

This clonotype was seen many times. The rearrangement links TRBV6-5 to TRBJ1-4, with D hard to call. V lost 0 bases and J 8 bases, leaving 7 bases between the germline ends. The germline V gene encodes CDR1 MNHEY and CDR2 SVGAGI. CDR3 length: 13 residues. CDR3 region: CASSYSTMEKLFF. CDR3 nucleotide sequence: TGTGCCAGCAGTTACTCGACGATGGAAAAACTGTTTTTT.

In its sample, this clonotype was seen many times. The V gene is TRBV12-3 or TRBV12-4, the J gene TRBJ1-1, with D possibly matching TRBD1 (5 bases). The ends were cut back, 3 bases at V and 1 base at J, with 12 bases in the middle. This CDR3 contains 15 residues. DNA for the CDR3: TGTGCCAGCAGTTTCTGGGACGGCCAGAACACTGAAGCTTTCTTT. This encodes CASSFWDGQNTEAFF.

This clonotype was recorded at least ten times. The V call is TRBV30, the J call TRBJ1-2, with D possibly being TRBD1 (5 bases). Germline V gene data show CDR1 as GTSNPN and CDR2 as SVGIG (reference sequence). The CDR3 loop spans 13 amino acids. Trimming cost V 3 bases and J 5 bases, with 13 bases left between them. CDR3 in amino acids: CAWRASGGYGYTF. In DNA form, the CDR3 reads TGTGCCTGGAGGGCGAGTGGGGGTTATGGCTACACCTTC.

The J gene is TRBJ2-4, the V gene TRBV27; 16 bases match TRBD2. Losses at the gene ends were 6 bases for V and 0 bases for J; bases not matched to a gene: 11. This CDR3 is built from 20 residues. Germline CDR1 is MNHEY and CDR2 is SMNVEV (reference sequence). As DNA, the CDR3 is TGTGCCAGCAGAGCAACTGGGACTAGCGGGAGGGGGCGAGCCAAAAACATTCAGTACTTC. It translates to CASRATGTSGRGRAKNIQYF.

About this clonotype itself: This clone may be a read error of a much larger clone one base away. The V call is TRBV2, the J call TRBJ1-4; D gene uncertain. This CDR3 is 15 amino acids long. Germline-derived CDR1 and CDR2 are SNHLY and FYNNEI. CDR3 DNA: TGTGCCATCAGTTTAACTCCGTTTGTGGATGAAAAACTGTTTTTT. Its protein product is CAISLTPFVDEKLFF.

This clonotype occurred many times. This chain uses TRBV12-3 or TRBV12-4 with TRBJ2-7; D ambiguous. V was cut by 0 bases and J by 6 bases, with 9 bases left in between. The CDR3 loop spans 13 amino acids. As DNA, the CDR3 is TGTGCCAGCAGTTTAGCGGCTGGGGTCGAGCAGTACTTC. This codes for CASSLAAGVEQYF.